The source of this T cell receptor (beta chain) is a study of tumor-infiltrating lymphocytes in primary liver carcinoma. Across the whole study: Patients of both sexes were 30 to 69 years old. Recorded tumor stage was T1-T3 N0M0, with diameters of roughly 4 to 10 cm. Each sample had roughly 3.65 to 7.5 million productive TCRbeta reads regardless of tissue type.

Production of TCR beta cDNA used 500 ng total RNA together with a constant-region primer. Modified slightly, ARM-PCR produced TCR beta libraries over three nested multiplex PCR rounds. Use of TRBV1-TRBV30 forward primers with a C-beta reverse primer characterized the first two PCR rounds, which lasted about 9 cycles each. TCRdb recomputed calls from the multiplex PCR reads with MiXCR, one row per CDR3 protein. The data contain roughly 330,000 distinct CDR3 sequences, approximately 64% of them singletons. Blood RNA came from unsorted whole blood; germline DNA was also extracted. This CDR3 is built from 15 residues. V was clipped by 5 bases and J by 2 bases; unmatched bases: 5. Germline assignment: CDR1 PRHDT and CDR2 FYEKMQ (reference sequence). This clonotype appeared a few times. What it binds is unknown. Regarding the study as a whole: Significantly larger top-250-clone fractions were found in tumors than in blood (p = 0.039).

This receptor was obtained from a man in his forties with primary liver carcinoma and hepatitis B virus infection. The gene calls are TRBV13 and TRBJ2-5, with 10 bases aligning to TRBD1. Specimen: peripheral blood. In DNA, the CDR3 is TGTGCCAGCAGCCAGAGGACAGGGGGTCAAGAGACCCAGTACTTC. Its translation: CASSQRTGGQETQYF.